These 27 T cell receptor beta chains originate from one sample sequenced in a study of OX40 agonist ivuxolimab in advanced cancers. Library preparation employed the immunoSEQ multiplex PCR assay. The source is immuneACCESS, and TCRdb retained only in-frame sequences with V and J called. Part of the clones is not carried over; for the studies checked, unresolved V genes explain less than half of this, and the remainder is unexplained. The sample contains fewer than 65,000 clones, over 70% of them found a single time. The ten biggest clones cover roughly 3.9% of the sample. This material consisted of CD4+ or CD8+ T cells sorted from blood, taken in a trial of the OX40 agonist ivuxolimab. The receptor source for this set is an adult with an advanced solid tumor such as melanoma, head and neck, liver or kidney cancer.

V and J are TRBV5-5 and TRBJ2-3; 10 nucleotides line up with TRBD2. Trimming removed 4 bases from V and 1 base from J; junction bases left unmatched: 3. Germline lookup yields CDR1 SGHKS and CDR2 YYEKEE (reference sequence). This CDR3 comprises 15 residues. CDR3 loop: CASSPGTSGTDTQYF. The CDR3 region has the DNA TGTGCCAGCAGCCCTGGGACTAGCGGCACAGATACGCAGTATTTT.

The rearrangement joins TRBV11-3 to TRBJ2-7, with D possibly being TRBD1 (6 bases). There are 13 residues in the CDR3. Germline CDR1 SGHNT, CDR2 YENEEA. V lost 5 bases, J lost 4 bases, and 12 bases lay in between. For the CDR3, the DNA is TGTGCCAGCAGCCGCTACCAGGGGTACGAGCAGTACTTC. Translating it yields CASSRYQGYEQYF.

This sequence joins TRBV4-2 and TRBJ2-3; tentatively, D is TRBD2 (6 bases). The germline CDR1 and CDR2 sequences are LGHNA and YNFKEQ. This CDR3 has 15 residues. V lost 1 base, J lost 4 bases, and 12 bases lay in between. The CDR3 sequence: CASSQGRLEADTQYF. CDR3 nucleotides: TGTGCCAGCAGCCAAGGTAGACTAGAGGCAGATACGCAGTATTTT.

The V and J genes are TRBV7-9 and TRBJ1-6; D possibly corresponds to TRBD1 (5 bases). The length of the CDR3 is 15 residues. V lost 5 bases to trimming and J lost 9 bases, with 17 bases between them. Germline assignment: CDR1 SEHNR and CDR2 FQNEAQ (reference sequence). CDR3 loop: CASSRQSGVGSPLHF. In DNA form, the CDR3 reads TGTGCCAGCAGCCGACAGTCCGGGGTCGGTTCACCCCTCCACTTT.

This chain uses TRBV19 with TRBJ2-3, with TRBD2 matching over 9 bases. Germline V gives CDR1 LNHDA, CDR2 SQIVND (reference sequence). This CDR3 contains 15 residues. J was trimmed by 3 bases and V by 1 base; bases with no gene match: 2. The CDR3 sequence is CASSIGLAATDTQYF. In DNA form, the CDR3 reads TGTGCCAGTAGTATAGGACTAGCGGCAACAGATACGCAGTATTTT.

For the CDR3, the DNA is TGTGCCAGTAGCTACGCCAGGGTAGACTCCTACGAGCAGTACTTC. This translates into CASSYARVDSYEQYF. The chain links TRBV19 to TRBJ2-7, with D perhaps TRBD1 (5 bases). Trimming cost V 6 bases and J 0 bases, with 15 bases left between them. Looked up from germline, CDR1 is LNHDA and CDR2 is SQIVND (reference sequence). The length of the CDR3 is 15 residues.

CDR3: CASSHYTPSGNTIYF. CDR3 nucleotide sequence: TGCGCCAGCAGCCATTACACTCCCTCTGGAAACACCATATATTTT. This chain connects TRBV4-3 to TRBJ1-3; D is ambiguous. Trimming removed 3 bases at V and 0 bases at J, with 9 bases between. Per germline, CDR1 LGHNA and CDR2 YSLEER. The CDR3 loop spans 15 amino acids.

The V gene is TRBV25-1, the J gene TRBJ2-1; 9 bases are a match to TRBD2. The ends lost 1 base at V and 4 bases at J; junction bases unmatched: 5. The CDR3 length is 16 residues. CDR1 and CDR2 (germline): MGHDK, SYGVNS. CDR3 nucleotide sequence: TGTGCCAGCAGTGAATCCCGACTAGCGGTGTACAATGAGCAGTTCTTC. Its protein product is CASSESRLAVYNEQFF. The full variable domain, in which reference TRBV25-1 and TRBJ2-1 provide the parts outside the CDR3, is EADIYQTPRYLVIGTGKKITLECSQTMGHDKMYWYQQDPGMELHLIHYSYGVNSTEKGDLSSESTVSRIRTEHFPLTLESARPSHTSQYLCASSESRLAVYNEQFFGPGTRLTVL.

This chain links TRBV11-2 with TRBJ2-7; 11 bases map to TRBD1. The CDR3 has 18 residues. Trimming removed 1 base from V and 2 bases from J; junction bases left unmatched: 10. CDR1 and CDR2 (germline): SGHAT, FQNNGV. CDR3 amino acids: CASSLGLRPGQGAYEQYF. CDR3 DNA sequence: TGTGCCAGCAGCTTAGGACTCAGACCGGGACAGGGGGCCTACGAGCAGTACTTC.

The chain links TRBV9 to TRBJ2-5, with TRBD2 matching 10 bases. This CDR3 has 17 amino acids. From germline, CDR1 is SGDLS and CDR2 YYNGEE. Trimming at V came to 1 base and at J to 5 bases, leaving 11 bases not matched to a gene. In nucleotides, the CDR3 is TGTGCCAGCAGCGTAAGAGCGGGAGGGCCTTTAGCGGAGACCCAGTACTTC. As protein: CASSVRAGGPLAETQYF.

This clone was counted a few times. J is TRBJ2-5 and V is TRBV20-1; D unresolved. The CDR3 has 11 residues. CDR1 is DFQATT, CDR2 SNEGSKA, per germline (reference sequence). V was pared by 3 bases and J by 5 bases, with 7 bases between. The CDR3, as DNA: TGCAGTGCTAGTAGTGGGGAGACCCAGTACTTC. Its translation: CSASSGETQYF.

CDR3 nucleotide sequence: TGTGCCAGCAGCTTAGATTCAGCCTCTACTGGAAACACCATATATTTT. This translates into CASSLDSASTGNTIYF. V usage is TRBV7-2 and J usage is TRBJ1-3; D is uncertain. The CDR3 extends over 16 amino acids. Trimming took 1 base from V and 2 from J, leaving 12 bases between them. In germline, CDR1 is SGHTA, CDR2 FQGNSA.

The chain links TRBV12-5 to TRBJ1-2, with TRBD1 matching over 8 bases. The CDR3 is made up of 14 amino acids. The J segment lost 2 bases and the V segment lost 4 bases, leaving 3 bases of the junction unmatched. Per the germline V gene, CDR1 is LGHNT and CDR2 is FRNRAP. CDR3: CASGWTGQNYGYTF. The CDR3, as DNA: TGTGCTAGTGGTTGGACAGGGCAAAACTATGGCTACACCTTC.

The rearrangement joins TRBV11-2 to TRBJ1-2; D gene ambiguous. CDR3 length: 11 residues. Per germline, CDR1 SGHAT and CDR2 FQNNGV. V was cut by 5 bases and J by 4 bases, with 5 bases left in between. The CDR3 loop reads CASSAVYGYTF. The CDR3 nucleotides read TGTGCCAGCAGCGCCGTCTATGGCTACACCTTC.

V is TRBV5-1 and J is TRBJ2-7; weak D call: TRBD2 (6 bases). The CDR3 runs 12 residues. V lost 4 bases and J 4 bases, leaving 9 bases between the germline ends. Looked up from germline, CDR1 is SGHRS and CDR2 is YFSETQ. CDR3 loop: CASSGGTYEQYF. CDR3 sequence (DNA): TGCGCCAGCAGCGGGGGGACTTACGAGCAGTACTTC. Variable domain in full (rest from reference TRBV5-1 and TRBJ2-7): KAGVTQTPRYLIKTRGQQVTLSCSPISGHRSVSWYQQTPGQGLQFLFEYFSETQRNKGNFPGRFSGRQFSNSRSEMNVSTLELGDSALYLCASSGGTYEQYFGPGTRLTVT.

This clone was counted a few times. The chain joins TRBV28 to TRBJ2-3; D may be TRBD1 (6 bases). V lost 2 bases to trimming and J lost 4 bases, with 19 bases between them. The CDR3 covers 17 residues. From germline, CDR1 is MDHEN and CDR2 SYDVKM. This CDR3 is CASSLSRWGRRPDTQYF. DNA of the CDR3: TGTGCCAGCAGTTTAAGTAGGTGGGGGCGCAGGCCAGATACGCAGTATTTT. The entire variable domain, with the rest obtained from reference TRBV28 and TRBJ2-3, is as follows: DVKVTQSSRYLVKRTGEKVFLECVQDMDHENMFWYRQDPGLGLRLIYFSYDVKMKEKGDIPEGYSVSREKKERFSLILESASTNQTSMYLCASSLSRWGRRPDTQYFGPGTRLTVL.

The genes are TRBV5-1 and TRBJ1-2; D call uncertain. There are 15 residues in the CDR3. V lost 0 bases, J lost 6 bases, and 15 bases lay in between. Germline assignment: CDR1 SGHRS and CDR2 YFSETQ. The CDR3 reads CASSLVAEGVDGYTF. In DNA, the CDR3 is TGCGCCAGCAGCTTGGTTGCGGAGGGAGTGGATGGCTACACCTTC. The full variable domain, with the rest looked up from reference TRBV5-1 and TRBJ1-2, is KAGVTQTPRYLIKTRGQQVTLSCSPISGHRSVSWYQQTPGQGLQFLFEYFSETQRNKGNFPGRFSGRQFSNSRSEMNVSTLELGDSALYLCASSLVAEGVDGYTFGSGTRLTVV.

This clone was detected only once. The V call is TRBV5-1, the J call TRBJ2-1; no definite D call. This CDR3 is 15 amino acids long. The V gene's germline CDR1 is SGHRS and CDR2 YFSETQ. Trimming cost V 0 bases and J 2 bases, with 9 bases left between them. The CDR3: CASSLAGLTYNEQFF. DNA for the CDR3: TGCGCCAGCAGCTTGGCCGGGCTCACCTACAATGAGCAGTTCTTC.

The rearrangement joins TRBV7-8 to TRBJ2-7; TRBD1 matches 7 bases. The CDR3 length is 14 residues. V lost 1 base to trimming and J lost 2 bases; unmatched junction nucleotides: 2. Germline V gene sequence: CDR1 SGHVS, CDR2 FQNEAQ. The CDR3 reads CASSLDQGAYEQYF. The CDR3 DNA is TGTGCCAGCAGCTTAGATCAGGGGGCCTACGAGCAGTACTTC.

V usage is TRBV5-1 and J usage is TRBJ2-1; 8 positions agree with TRBD2. The CDR3 sequence is 15 residues long. The ends lost 0 bases at V and 6 bases at J; junction bases unmatched: 5. CDR1 SGHRS and CDR2 YFSETQ come from the germline V gene. CDR3 in amino acids: CASSLAAGVLNEQFF. The CDR3 region has the DNA TGCGCCAGCAGCTTGGCAGCGGGAGTCCTCAATGAGCAGTTCTTC. The complete variable domain, with remaining parts taken from reference TRBV5-1 and TRBJ2-1, reads KAGVTQTPRYLIKTRGQQVTLSCSPISGHRSVSWYQQTPGQGLQFLFEYFSETQRNKGNFPGRFSGRQFSNSRSEMNVSTLELGDSALYLCASSLAAGVLNEQFFGPGTRLTVL.

The rearrangement uses TRBV11-2 and TRBJ1-4; 12 nucleotides match TRBD1. Trimming removed 5 bases from V and 7 bases from J; junction bases left unmatched: 2. The CDR3 runs 14 residues. Germline loops: CDR1 SGHAT, CDR2 FQNNGV. The CDR3 spells CASSLGQGAEKLFF. The CDR3, as DNA: TGTGCCAGCAGCCTGGGACAGGGGGCTGAAAAACTGTTTTTT.

This clone was recorded only once. The J gene is TRBJ1-5, the V gene TRBV10-3, with D possibly matching TRBD1 (6 bases). Germline V lookup: CDR1 ENHRY, CDR2 SYGVKD. CDR3 length: 14 residues. V was trimmed by 4 bases and J by 1 base, leaving 8 bases between them. DNA for the CDR3: TGTGCCATCAGTGGACAGGAGAGCAATCAGCCCCAGCATTTT. This translates into CAISGQESNQPQHF.

This clone was observed a single time. The chain uses TRBV9 and TRBJ2-1, with 12 bases aligning to TRBD2. The CDR3 runs to 16 residues. The V and J ends lost 4 bases and 8 bases, in that order; junction bases with no gene match: 10. Germline lookup yields CDR1 SGDLS and CDR2 YYNGEE. The CDR3 loop is CASSLVASGRGDEQFF. The DNA of the CDR3 is TGTGCCAGCAGCCTCGTGGCTAGCGGGAGGGGAGATGAGCAGTTCTTC.

This chain connects TRBV5-1 to TRBJ2-7; D unresolved. Germline V gene sequence: CDR1 SGHRS, CDR2 YFSETQ. The V end was cut by 3 bases, the J end by 2 bases, with 15 bases between. The CDR3 sequence is 15 residues long. Written as DNA, the CDR3 is TGCGCCAGCAGCTCTAGTTCGATATGGGCCTACGAGCAGTACTTC. It specifies CASSSSSIWAYEQYF. Filled out from reference TRBV5-1 and TRBJ2-7, the complete variable domain reads KAGVTQTPRYLIKTRGQQVTLSCSPISGHRSVSWYQQTPGQGLQFLFEYFSETQRNKGNFPGRFSGRQFSNSRSEMNVSTLELGDSALYLCASSSSSIWAYEQYFGPGTRLTVT.

This clone occurred once. The genes are TRBV6-1 and TRBJ2-3, with D possibly matching TRBD1 (5 bases). V gave up 10 bases and J gave up 4 bases, with 9 bases separating them. This CDR3 is 11 amino acids long. Germline V gene lookup returns CDR1 MNHNS and CDR2 SASEGT. The CDR3 nucleotides read TGTGCCACTGCAGGGTCAGATACGCAGTATTTT. It specifies CATAGSDTQYF.

The chain combines TRBV7-7 with TRBJ1-6, with a weak D call TRBD1 (5 bases). V dropped 3 bases and J dropped 7 bases, with 10 bases sitting between them. CDR1 and CDR2 from the germline V gene are SSHAT and FNYEAQ (reference sequence). The CDR3 extends over 14 amino acids. CDR3 nucleotide sequence: TGTGCCAGCAGCTTTGGACAAGTGAATTCACCCCTCCACTTT. It encodes CASSFGQVNSPLHF.

The V and J genes are TRBV7-7 and TRBJ2-5, with TRBD2 identical over 12 bases. CDR1 is SSHAT, CDR2 FNYEAQ, per germline (reference sequence). The CDR3 has 15 amino acids. The V and J ends lost 5 bases and 3 bases, in that order; junction bases with no gene match: 4. DNA for the CDR3: TGTGCCAGCAGCGTTGGACTAGCGGGGAAAGAGACCCAGTACTTC. Translated, it gives CASSVGLAGKETQYF.